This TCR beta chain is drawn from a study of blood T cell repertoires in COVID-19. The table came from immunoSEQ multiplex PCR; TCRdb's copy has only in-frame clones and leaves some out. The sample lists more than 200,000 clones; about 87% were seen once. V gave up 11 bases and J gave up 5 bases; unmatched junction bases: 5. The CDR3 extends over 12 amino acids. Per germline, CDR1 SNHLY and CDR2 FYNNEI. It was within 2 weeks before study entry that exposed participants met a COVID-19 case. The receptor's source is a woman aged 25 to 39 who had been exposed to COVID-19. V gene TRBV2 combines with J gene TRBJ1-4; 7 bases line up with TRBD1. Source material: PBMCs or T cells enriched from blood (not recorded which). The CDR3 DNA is TGTGCCGGGACAGCCGAAAATGAAAAACTGTTTTTT. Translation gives CAGTAENEKLFF. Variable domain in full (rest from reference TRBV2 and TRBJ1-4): EPEVTQTPSHQVTQMGQEVILRCVPISNHLYFYWYRQILGQKVEFLVSFYNNEISEKSEIFDDQFSVERPDGSNFTLKIRSTKLEDSAMYFCAGTAENEKLFFGSGTQLSVL.